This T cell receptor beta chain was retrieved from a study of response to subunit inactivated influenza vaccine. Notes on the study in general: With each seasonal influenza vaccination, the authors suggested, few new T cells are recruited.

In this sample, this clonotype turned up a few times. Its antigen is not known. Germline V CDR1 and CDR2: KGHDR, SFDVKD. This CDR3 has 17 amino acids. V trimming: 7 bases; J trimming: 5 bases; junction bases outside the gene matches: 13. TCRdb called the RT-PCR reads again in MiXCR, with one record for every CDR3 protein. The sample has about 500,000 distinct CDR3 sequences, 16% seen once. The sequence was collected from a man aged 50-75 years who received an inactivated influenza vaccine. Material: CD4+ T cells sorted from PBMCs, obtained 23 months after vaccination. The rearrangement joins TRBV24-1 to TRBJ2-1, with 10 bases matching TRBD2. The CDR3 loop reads CATSGEEAGGPHNEQFF. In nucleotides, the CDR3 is TGTGCCACCAGCGGGGAAGAAGCGGGAGGGCCCCACAATGAGCAGTTCTTC.